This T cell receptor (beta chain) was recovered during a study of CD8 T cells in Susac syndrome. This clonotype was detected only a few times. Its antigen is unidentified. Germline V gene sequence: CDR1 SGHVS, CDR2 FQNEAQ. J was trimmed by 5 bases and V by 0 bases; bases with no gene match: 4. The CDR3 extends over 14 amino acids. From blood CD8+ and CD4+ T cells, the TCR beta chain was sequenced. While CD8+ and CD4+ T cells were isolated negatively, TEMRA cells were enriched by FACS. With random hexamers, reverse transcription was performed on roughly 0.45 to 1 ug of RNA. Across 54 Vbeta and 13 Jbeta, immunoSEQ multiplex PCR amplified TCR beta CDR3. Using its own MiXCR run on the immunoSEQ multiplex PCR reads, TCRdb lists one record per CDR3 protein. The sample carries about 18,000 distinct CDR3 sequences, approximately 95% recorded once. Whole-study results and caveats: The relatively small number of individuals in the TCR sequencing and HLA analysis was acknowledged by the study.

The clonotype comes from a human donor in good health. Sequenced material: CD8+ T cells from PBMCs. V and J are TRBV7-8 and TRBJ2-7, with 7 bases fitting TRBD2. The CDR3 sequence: CASSLAGGSDEQYF. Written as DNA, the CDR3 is TGTGCCAGCAGCTTAGCGGGAGGGTCCGACGAGCAGTACTTC. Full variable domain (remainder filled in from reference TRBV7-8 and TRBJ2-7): GAGVSQSPRYKVAKRGQDVALRCDPISGHVSLFWYQQALGQGPEFLTYFQNEAQLDKSGLPSDRFFAERPEGSVSTLKIQRTQQEDSAVYLCASSLAGGSDEQYFGPGTRLTVT.